One sample yielded the 23 T cell receptor beta chains listed below, sequenced in a study of T cell responses to AZD1222 COVID-19 vaccine. Clones were sequenced by immunoSEQ multiplex PCR, and TCRdb holds only the in-frame ones, with some missing. The repertoire has approximately 100,000 clones, around 87% of them found once; the top ten carry 3% to 3.5%. The source was peripheral blood, collected on day 0 of AZD1222 vaccination. These receptors all stem from an adult in good health.

The CDR3 region has the DNA TGTGCCAGCAGTGTTAGCAATTCACCCCTCCACTTT. Translation: CASSVSNSPLHF. V gene TRBV2 combines with J gene TRBJ1-6; D is unresolved. V was clipped by 4 bases and J by 7 bases, with 5 bases between them. The CDR3 loop spans 12 amino acids. CDR1 is SNHLY and CDR2 is FYNNEI in the germline V gene.

This clone showed up just once. The rearrangement joins TRBV19 to TRBJ2-1; TRBD2 aligns across 11 bases. Germline V gene data show CDR1 as LNHDA and CDR2 as SQIVND (reference sequence). J gave up 8 bases and V 9 bases, and 6 bases lay outside the gene matches. This CDR3 is 13 amino acids long. CDR3 loop: CASLIAGGDEQFF. CDR3 DNA: TGTGCCAGCCTCATAGCGGGGGGGGATGAGCAGTTCTTC.

V is TRBV27 and J is TRBJ1-6; no reliable D call. The CDR3 spans 14 residues. V was shortened by 3 bases and J by 7 bases, with 10 bases between the two germline ends. Germline loops: CDR1 MNHEY, CDR2 SMNVEV (reference sequence). The CDR3 DNA sequence: TGTGCCAGCAGTTTTCCCGGGTGGAATTCACCCCTCCACTTT. Its protein is CASSFPGWNSPLHF.

The rearrangement joins TRBV6-4 to TRBJ1-1; 8 positions match TRBD1. Germline-derived CDR1 and CDR2 are MRHNA and SNTAGT. CDR3 length: 14 residues. The V gene end was trimmed by 3 bases and the J gene end by 4 bases; junction bases not matched to a gene: 4. CDR3 in amino acids: CASSDSDRATEAFF. CDR3 sequence (DNA): TGTGCCAGCAGTGATTCGGACAGGGCCACTGAAGCTTTCTTT.

Of note for this clone: Other DNA variants within this sample encode the same CDR3. This rearrangement joins TRBV5-4 to TRBJ1-2; 9 positions agree with TRBD1. V dropped 4 bases and J dropped 5; count of bases not matched to a gene: 3. CDR3 length: 13 residues. The V gene's germline CDR1 is SGHNT and CDR2 YYREEE (reference sequence). The CDR3 loop reads CASSPDRGYGYTF. CDR3 sequence (DNA): TGTGCCAGCAGCCCGGACAGGGGTTATGGCTACACCTTC.

The rearrangement uses TRBV7-8 and TRBJ1-3; 9 bases are shared with TRBD1. Looked up from germline, CDR1 is SGHVS and CDR2 is FQNEAQ. Unmatched junction bases numbered 1, after V lost 3 bases and J lost 1 base. CDR3 length: 15 amino acids. This CDR3 reads CASSLGQGSGNTIYF. CDR3 coding DNA: TGTGCCAGCAGCTTGGGACAGGGTTCTGGAAACACCATATATTTT.

The rearrangement uses TRBV12-3 or TRBV12-4 and TRBJ1-6; D perhaps matches TRBD1 (5 bases). There are 13 residues in the CDR3. V was clipped by 0 bases and J by 9 bases, with 6 bases between them. The CDR3 nucleotides read TGTGCCAGCAGTTTAGCGCAGGGTTCACCCCTCCACTTT. This codes for CASSLAQGSPLHF.

The chain links TRBV27 to TRBJ2-2; D is perhaps TRBD1 or TRBD2 (8 bases each). Trimming removed 8 bases from V and 6 bases from J, with 25 bases in between. CDR3 size: 17 residues. CDR1 MNHEY and CDR2 SMNVEV come from the germline V gene (reference sequence). The CDR3 reads CASAVGSGTGSAGELFF. DNA of the CDR3: TGTGCCAGCGCCGTAGGTAGCGGGACAGGCAGTGCCGGGGAGCTGTTTTTT.

This clone was seen a few times. This chain uses TRBV4-2 with TRBJ2-2, with D hard to call. Per the germline V gene, CDR1 is LGHNA and CDR2 is YNFKEQ. CDR3 size: 17 residues. V was clipped by 0 bases and J by 5 bases, with 16 bases between them. The CDR3 coding sequence is TGTGCCAGCAGCCAAGATCCTCGGCAAATGGGGACCGGGGAGCTGTTTTTT. This sequence encodes CASSQDPRQMGTGELFF.

The chain uses TRBV4-1 and TRBJ2-2; a possible D gene is TRBD1 (5 bases). V shed 3 bases and J shed 0 bases, with 11 bases lying between them. The CDR3 is 16 amino acids. The germline V gene encodes CDR1 MGHRA and CDR2 YSYEKL. The CDR3 spells CASSHRTGANTGELFF. The CDR3 DNA reads TGCGCCAGCAGCCATCGAACAGGCGCGAACACCGGGGAGCTGTTTTTT.

The chain is built from TRBV14 and TRBJ2-3; D remains ambiguous. CDR1 is SGHDN, CDR2 FVKESK, per germline. The CDR3 extends over 17 amino acids. Trimming took off 1 base at V and 0 bases at J, with 14 bases between the two ends. This CDR3 reads CASSQGYGKTSTDTQYF. For the CDR3, the DNA is TGTGCCAGCAGCCAAGGGTATGGGAAGACTAGCACAGATACGCAGTATTTT.

This clone was picked up one time. The chain is built from TRBV18 and TRBJ1-1; D possibly corresponds to TRBD1 (5 bases). The CDR3 contains 15 residues. Germline assignment: CDR1 KGHSH and CDR2 LQKENI. Deletions cut 3 bases from V and 0 bases from J, with 11 bases between. CDR3 sequence (DNA): TGTGCCAGCTCACCGGACACGGCGATGAACACTGAAGCTTTCTTT. Protein: CASSPDTAMNTEAFF.

With respect to this clone: Since the CDR3 does not end with the conserved phenylalanine or tryptophan, this likely comes from a read error. The DNA is left out, because the CDR3 cannot be placed on it with certainty; the CDR3 is given as TCRdb lists it. The chain is built from TRBV5-6 and TRBJ1-3; the D call TRBD1 from the table was never checked on the DNA. The CDR3 length equals 14 residues, ends included. Germline V gives CDR1 SGHDT, CDR2 YYEEEE. The CDR3 region is CASSLRGLLGPLHL.

The chain uses TRBV4-1 and TRBJ1-2, with D perhaps TRBD1 (6 bases). This CDR3 is 18 amino acids long. Trimming cost V 1 base and J 4 bases, with 22 bases left between them. CDR1 and CDR2 from the germline V gene are MGHRA and YSYEKL. CDR3 coding DNA: TGCGCCAGCAGCCAAGTCTGGGGAGAGCGAAGGGGGTTCTATGGCTACACCTTC. Translation gives CASSQVWGERRGFYGYTF.

The CDR3 is CASSVGQDQETQYF. CDR3 coding DNA: TGTGCCAGCAGCGTAGGACAGGACCAAGAGACCCAGTACTTC. This rearrangement joins TRBV9 to TRBJ2-5; D might be TRBD1 (6 bases). The germline gives CDR1 SGDLS, CDR2 YYNGEE. Trimming left V 0 bases short and J 0 bases short, with 6 bases between. This CDR3 has 14 residues.

V and J are TRBV4-3 and TRBJ1-2; a possible D gene is TRBD1 (6 bases). Germline V gives CDR1 LGHNA, CDR2 YSLEER. V lost 4 bases and J 8 bases, leaving 17 bases between the germline ends. The CDR3 contains 14 residues. The CDR3 loop is CASSPTGRIEGYTF. In DNA, the CDR3 is TGCGCCAGCAGCCCAACAGGGCGAATAGAGGGCTACACCTTC.

The genes are TRBV5-1 and TRBJ1-4; 7 bases map to TRBD1. V lost 8 bases to trimming and J lost 4 bases; unmatched junction nucleotides: 8. There are 14 residues in the CDR3. Germline values: CDR1 SGHRS, CDR2 YFSETQ. Written as DNA, the CDR3 is TGCGCCAGTACCGGGGACAGACTTAATGAAAAACTGTTTTTT. This gives the protein CASTGDRLNEKLFF.

This chain connects TRBV28 to TRBJ2-2; D remains ambiguous. The CDR3 is 14 amino acids. Per the germline V gene, CDR1 is MDHEN and CDR2 is SYDVKM. V lost 6 bases, J lost 3 bases, and 11 bases lay in between. Here the CDR3 DNA reads TGTGCCAGCAGCCAGGATGATTACACCGGGGAGCTGTTTTTT. It specifies CASSQDDYTGELFF.

This chain links TRBV2 with TRBJ1-5; D gene ambiguous. V lost 8 bases to trimming and J lost 7 bases, with 12 bases between them. Germline V lookup: CDR1 SNHLY, CDR2 FYNNEI. The CDR3 has 12 residues. CDR3 in amino acids: CASQTAGQPQHF. In DNA form, the CDR3 reads TGTGCCAGCCAAACAGCGGGGCAGCCCCAGCATTTT.

The chain employs TRBV28 and TRBJ2-7; possibly TRBD1 for D (5 bases). This CDR3 is 13 amino acids long. V was shortened by 3 bases and J by 7 bases, with 13 bases between the two germline ends. CDR1 MDHEN and CDR2 SYDVKM come from the germline V gene. The CDR3 loop is CASSLTVPGEQYF. Here the CDR3 DNA reads TGTGCCAGCAGTTTGACAGTTCCCGGTGAGCAGTACTTC.

This chain joins TRBV27 and TRBJ1-4, with 12 bases lining up with TRBD1. Unmatched junction bases numbered 7, after V lost 6 bases and J lost 8 bases. Germline assignment: CDR1 MNHEY and CDR2 SMNVEV (reference sequence). The CDR3 consists of 15 residues. The CDR3 sequence is CASSPLGQGAEKLFF. Here the CDR3 DNA reads TGTGCCAGCAGCCCCTTGGGACAGGGGGCAGAAAAACTGTTTTTT.

The V and J genes are TRBV7-3 and TRBJ1-6; D gene ambiguous. The V end lost 3 bases, the J end lost 10 bases, and 10 bases lay between the germline ends. CDR3 size: 13 residues. CDR1 SGHTA and CDR2 FQGTGA come from the germline V gene. In DNA form, the CDR3 reads TGTGCCAGCAGCTTCCGGGAAACCTCACCCCTCCACTTT. As protein: CASSFRETSPLHF.

The CDR3 nucleotides read TGTGCCAGCAGTCCTCGTTCACACACTGAAGCTTTCTTT. Its translation is CASSPRSHTEAFF. This rearrangement joins TRBV6-5 to TRBJ1-1; no clear D gene. The V gene lost 5 bases and the J gene lost 3 bases, with 10 bases spanning the gap. The CDR3 has 13 residues. Per germline, CDR1 MNHEY and CDR2 SVGAGI.